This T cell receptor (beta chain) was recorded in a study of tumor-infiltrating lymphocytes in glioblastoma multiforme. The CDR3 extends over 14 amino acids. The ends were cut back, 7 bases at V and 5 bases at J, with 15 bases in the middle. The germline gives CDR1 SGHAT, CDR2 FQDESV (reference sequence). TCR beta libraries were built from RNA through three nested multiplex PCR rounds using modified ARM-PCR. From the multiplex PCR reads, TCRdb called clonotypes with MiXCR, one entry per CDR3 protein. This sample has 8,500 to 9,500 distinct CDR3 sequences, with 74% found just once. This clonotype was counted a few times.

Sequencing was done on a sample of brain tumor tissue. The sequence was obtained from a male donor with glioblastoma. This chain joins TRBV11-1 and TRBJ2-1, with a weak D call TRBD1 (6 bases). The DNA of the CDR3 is TGTGCCAGCAAGCGAGGACAGTACGACAATGAGCAGTTCTTC. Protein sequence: CASKRGQYDNEQFF. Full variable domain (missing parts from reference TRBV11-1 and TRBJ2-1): EAEVAQSPRYKITEKSQAVAFWCDPISGHATLYWYRQILGQGPELLVQFQDESVVDDSQLPKDRFSAERLKGVDSTLKIQPAELGDSAMYLCASKRGQYDNEQFFGPGTRLTVL.